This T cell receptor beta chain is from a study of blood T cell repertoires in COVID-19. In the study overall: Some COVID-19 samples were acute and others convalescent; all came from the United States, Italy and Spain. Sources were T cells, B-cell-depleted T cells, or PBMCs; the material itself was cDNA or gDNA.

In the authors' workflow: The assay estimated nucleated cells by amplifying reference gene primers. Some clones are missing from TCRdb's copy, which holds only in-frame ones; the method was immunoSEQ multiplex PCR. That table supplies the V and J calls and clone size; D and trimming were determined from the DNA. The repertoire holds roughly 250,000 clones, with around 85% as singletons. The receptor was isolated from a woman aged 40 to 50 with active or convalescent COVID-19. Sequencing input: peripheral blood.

CDR3 DNA: TGTGCCAGCAGCTTAGCGGGGTACTACAATGAGCAGTTCTTC. This sequence encodes CASSLAGYYNEQFF. The chain couples TRBV11-2 to TRBJ2-1; weak D call: TRBD2 (5 bases). The V end was cut by 1 base, the J end by 3 bases, with 7 bases between. The CDR3 covers 14 residues. Germline lookup yields CDR1 SGHAT and CDR2 FQNNGV.